This T cell receptor (beta chain) was captured by sequencing in a study of T cell responses to AZD1222 COVID-19 vaccine. Germline lookup yields CDR1 SGHTA and CDR2 FQGTGA. There are 15 residues in the CDR3. Deletions cut 4 bases from V and 2 bases from J, with 12 bases between. Assay used: immunoSEQ multiplex PCR; TCRdb lists only in-frame clones, some missing. The repertoire consists of approximately 170,000 clones, with 88% occurring once and the leading ten covering approximately 10%. This TCR came from an adult who received the AZD1222 COVID-19 vaccine. The V and J genes are TRBV7-3 and TRBJ1-3, with D hard to call. The sample was peripheral blood, taken 28 days after the second AZD1222 dose. The CDR3 is CASSSGRGTGNTIYF. The CDR3 DNA reads as TGTGCCAGCAGCTCCGGACGGGGAACTGGAAACACCATATATTTT.